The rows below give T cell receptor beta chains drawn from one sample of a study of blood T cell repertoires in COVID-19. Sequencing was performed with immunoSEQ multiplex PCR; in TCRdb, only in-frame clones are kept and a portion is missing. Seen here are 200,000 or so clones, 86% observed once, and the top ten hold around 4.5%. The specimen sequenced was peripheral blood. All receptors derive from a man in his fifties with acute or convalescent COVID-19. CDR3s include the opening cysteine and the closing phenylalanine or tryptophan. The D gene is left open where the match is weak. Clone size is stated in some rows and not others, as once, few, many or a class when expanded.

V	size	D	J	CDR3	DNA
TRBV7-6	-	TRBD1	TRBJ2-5	CASSLGRGTGEETQYF	TGTGCCAGCAGCTTAGGTCGCGGGACAGGGGAAGAGACCCAGTACTTC
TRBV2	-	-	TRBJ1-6	CASITDSNYNSPLHF	TGTGCCAGCATCACCGACAGCAACTATAATTCACCCCTCCACTTT
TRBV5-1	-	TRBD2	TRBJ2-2	CASSFSGGNTGELFF	TGCGCCAGCAGCTTTAGCGGGGGAAACACCGGGGAGCTGTTTTTT
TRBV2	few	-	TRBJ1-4	CASRRTVNEKLFF	TGTGCCAGCAGGAGGACAGTAAATGAAAAACTGTTTTTT
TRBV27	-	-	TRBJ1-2	CASSFQGIYGYTF	TGTGCCAGCAGTTTTCAGGGGATCTATGGCTACACCTTC
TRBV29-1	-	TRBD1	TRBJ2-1	CSIMKQGVYNEQFF	TGCAGCATTATGAAACAGGGGGTCTACAATGAGCAGTTCTTC
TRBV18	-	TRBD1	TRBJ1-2	CASSPGTGGGYGYTF	TGTGCCAGCTCACCCGGGACAGGGGGTGGCTATGGCTACACCTTC
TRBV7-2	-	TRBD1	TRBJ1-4	CASSLDSTGSNEKLFF	TGTGCCAGCAGCTTAGACTCGACAGGGTCTAATGAAAAACTGTTTTTT
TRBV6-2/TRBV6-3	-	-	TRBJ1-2	CASSYFQPGNYGYTF	TGTGCCAGCAGTTACTTCCAACCAGGGAACTATGGCTACACCTTC
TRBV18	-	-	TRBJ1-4	CASSPSSNRASEKLFF	TGTGCCAGCTCACCAAGTAGTAACAGGGCTAGCGAAAAACTGTTTTTT
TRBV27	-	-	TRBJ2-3	CASSPPGVQLSTDTQYF	TGTGCCAGCAGTCCCCCAGGTGTACAACTTAGCACAGATACGCAGTATTTT
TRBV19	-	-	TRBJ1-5	CATGSALPQHF	TGTGCCACCGGGTCAGCGTTGCCCCAGCATTTT
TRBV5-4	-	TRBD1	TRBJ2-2	CASRRQGAGGELFF	TGTGCCAGCAGAAGACAGGGGGCGGGCGGGGAGCTGTTTTTT
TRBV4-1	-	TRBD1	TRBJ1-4	CASSQDGTADEKLFF	TGCGCCAGCAGCCAAGACGGGACAGCCGATGAAAAACTGTTTTTT
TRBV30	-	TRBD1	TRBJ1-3	CAWNRGENTIYF	TGTGCCTGGAACAGGGGGGAAAACACCATATATTTT
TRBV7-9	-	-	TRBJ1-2	CASSKDIFGYTF	TGTGCCAGCAGCAAAGACATATTTGGCTACACCTTC
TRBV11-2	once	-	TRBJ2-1	CASSPLSSYNEQFF	TGTGCCAGCAGCCCTCTTAGCTCCTACAATGAGCAGTTCTTC
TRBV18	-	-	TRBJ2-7	CASSRWTDDEQYF	TGTGCCAGCTCACGATGGACAGATGACGAGCAGTACTTC
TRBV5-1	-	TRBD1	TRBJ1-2	CASSFGTAYGYTF	TGCGCCAGCAGCTTTGGGACAGCTTATGGCTACACCTTC
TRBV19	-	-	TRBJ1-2	CASSFRPGTISHGYTF	TGTGCCAGTAGTTTCCGACCCGGGACAATTTCTCATGGCTACACCTTC
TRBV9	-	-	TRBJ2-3	CASSVRDTYTDTQYF	TGTGCCAGCAGCGTCCGGGACACATACACAGATACGCAGTATTTT
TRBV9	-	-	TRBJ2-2	CASSVDSLNTGELFF	TGTGCCAGCAGCGTAGACTCGCTGAACACCGGGGAGCTGTTTTTT
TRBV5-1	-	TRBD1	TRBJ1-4	CASSLQGGGEKLFF	TGCGCCAGCAGCTTACAGGGGGGAGGTGAAAAACTGTTTTTT
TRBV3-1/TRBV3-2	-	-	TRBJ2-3	CASSQVGQPTDTQYF	TGTGCCAGCAGCCAAGTTGGGCAGCCCACAGATACGCAGTATTTT
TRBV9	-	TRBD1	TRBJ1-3	CASSPRTGVGNTIYF	TGTGCCAGCAGCCCACGGACAGGGGTAGGAAACACCATATATTTT
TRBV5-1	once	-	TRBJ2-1	CASRVDNEQFF	TGCGCCAGTCGAGTCGACAATGAGCAGTTCTTC
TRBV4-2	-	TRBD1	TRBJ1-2	CASSQPTGNNYGYTF	TGTGCCAGCAGCCAACCGACAGGGAATAACTATGGCTACACCTTC
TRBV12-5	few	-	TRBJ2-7	CASGPQTTNEQYF	TGTGCTAGTGGTCCTCAGACAACGAACGAGCAGTACTTC
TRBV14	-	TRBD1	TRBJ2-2	CASSQPGTVTGELFF	TGTGCCAGCAGCCAACCCGGGACAGTCACCGGGGAGCTGTTTTTT
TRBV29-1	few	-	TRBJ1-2	CSVQIQNYGYTF	TGCAGCGTTCAGATACAGAACTATGGCTACACCTTC
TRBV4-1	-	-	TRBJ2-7	CASSQGEFGYEQYF	TGCGCCAGCAGCCAAGGGGAGTTCGGCTACGAGCAGTACTTC
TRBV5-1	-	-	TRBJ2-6	CASSPRLSRSGANVLTF	TGCGCCAGCAGCCCGCGTCTGAGCAGGTCTGGGGCCAACGTCCTGACTTTC
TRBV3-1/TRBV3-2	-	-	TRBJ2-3	CASSHRSTDTQYF	TGTGCCAGCAGCCACAGGAGCACAGATACGCAGTATTTT
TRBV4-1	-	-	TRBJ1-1	CASSQGTARSLATFF	TGCGCCAGCAGCCAAGGGACTGCTCGATCCCTCGCAACTTTCTTT